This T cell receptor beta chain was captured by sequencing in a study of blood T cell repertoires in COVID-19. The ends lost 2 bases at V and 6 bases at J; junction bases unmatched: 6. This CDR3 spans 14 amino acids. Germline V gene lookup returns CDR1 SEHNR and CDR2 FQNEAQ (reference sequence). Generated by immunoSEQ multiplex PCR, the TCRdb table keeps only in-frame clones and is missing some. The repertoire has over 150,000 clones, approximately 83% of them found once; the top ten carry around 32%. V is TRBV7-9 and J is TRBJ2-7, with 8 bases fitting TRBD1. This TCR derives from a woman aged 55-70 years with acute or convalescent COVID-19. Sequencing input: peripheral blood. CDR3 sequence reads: CASSLQGAGGEQYF. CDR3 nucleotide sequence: TGTGCCAGCAGCTTACAGGGGGCCGGAGGCGAGCAGTACTTC.